Sequencing of this T cell receptor (beta chain) was carried out in a study of blood T cell repertoires in COVID-19. Germline CDR1 reads KGHSH; CDR2 reads LQKENI. The V gene lost 0 bases and the J gene lost 1 base, with 11 bases spanning the gap. CDR3 length: 16 residues. Original processing notes: How many nucleated cells were present was estimated from reference gene primer amplification. TCRdb keeps only in-frame clones here, not all; method: immunoSEQ multiplex PCR. That table supplies the V and J calls and clone size; D and trimming were determined from the DNA. The data hold fewer than 200,000 clones, with about four fifths observed a single time.

The rearrangement uses TRBV18 and TRBJ2-3; TRBD1 is a possible D gene (6 bases). Sequencing was performed on PBMCs or T cells enriched from blood (not recorded which). The TCR comes from a man aged 60 to 75 who had recovered from COVID-19. The chain's CDR3 is CASSPPQGRGTDTQYF. CDR3 DNA: TGTGCCAGCTCACCACCGCAGGGGAGAGGCACAGATACGCAGTATTTT.